This T cell receptor (beta chain) was captured in a study of OX40 agonist ivuxolimab in advanced cancers. Study at large: Hepatocellular carcinoma, melanoma, renal cell or head and neck cancer affected the dose-escalation patients. The group had a mean age of 60 years, ranged from roughly 20 to 80, and was 80% to 85% male.

Data came from immunoSEQ multiplex PCR; TCRdb stores just in-frame clones and leaves some out. In the table there are more than 65,000 clones, around 80% of which are singletons. Between the trimmed V and J ends, which lost 0 bases and 0 bases, there was a span of 13 bases. The CDR3 loop spans 17 amino acids. Germline V gives CDR1 SGHRS, CDR2 YFSETQ. The chain recombines TRBV5-1 with TRBJ2-4, with D possibly being TRBD1 (5 bases). The sequenced sample was CD4+ or CD8+ T cells sorted from blood, obtained in a trial of the OX40 agonist ivuxolimab. The clonotype was recovered from an adult with an advanced solid tumor such as melanoma, head and neck, liver or kidney cancer. This CDR3 reads CASSLASLGAAKNIQYF. CDR3 nucleotide sequence: TGCGCCAGCAGCTTGGCCTCGCTAGGGGCAGCCAAAAACATTCAGTACTTC.